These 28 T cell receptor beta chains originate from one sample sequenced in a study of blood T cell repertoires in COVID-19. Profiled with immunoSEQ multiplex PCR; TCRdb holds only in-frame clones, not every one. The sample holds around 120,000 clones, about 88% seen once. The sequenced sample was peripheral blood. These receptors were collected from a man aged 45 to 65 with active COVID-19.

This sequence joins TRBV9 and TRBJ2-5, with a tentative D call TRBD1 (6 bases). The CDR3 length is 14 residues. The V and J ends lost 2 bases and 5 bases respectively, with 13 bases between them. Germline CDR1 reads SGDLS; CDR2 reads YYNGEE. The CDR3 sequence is CASSVSRGLETQYF. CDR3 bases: TGTGCCAGCAGCGTCTCCAGGGGTCTGGAGACCCAGTACTTC.

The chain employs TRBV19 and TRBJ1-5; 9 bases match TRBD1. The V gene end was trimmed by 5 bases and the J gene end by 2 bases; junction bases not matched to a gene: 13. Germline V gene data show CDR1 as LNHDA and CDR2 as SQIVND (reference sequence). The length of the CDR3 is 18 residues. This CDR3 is CASSPNRDRVGGNQPQHF. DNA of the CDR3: TGTGCCAGTAGTCCCAACCGGGACAGGGTGGGTGGCAATCAGCCCCAGCATTTT.

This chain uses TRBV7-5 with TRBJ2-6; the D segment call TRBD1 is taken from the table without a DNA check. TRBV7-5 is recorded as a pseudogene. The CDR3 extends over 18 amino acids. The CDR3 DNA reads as TGTGCCAGAAGCTTAGGCGGGCAGGGGGCCTCCGGGGCCAACGTCCTGACTTTC. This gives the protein CARSLGGQGASGANVLTF.

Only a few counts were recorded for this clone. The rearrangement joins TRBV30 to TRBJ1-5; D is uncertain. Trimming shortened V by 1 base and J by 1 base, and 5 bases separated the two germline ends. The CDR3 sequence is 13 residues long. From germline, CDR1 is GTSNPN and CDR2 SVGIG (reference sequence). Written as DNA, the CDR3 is TGTGCCTGGAGTGGTCAGAGCAATCAGCCCCAGCATTTT. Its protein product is CAWSGQSNQPQHF.

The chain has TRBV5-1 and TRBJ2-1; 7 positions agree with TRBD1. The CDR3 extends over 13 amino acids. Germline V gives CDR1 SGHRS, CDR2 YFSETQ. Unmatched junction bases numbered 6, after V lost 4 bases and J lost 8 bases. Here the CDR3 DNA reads TGCGCCAGCAGCAACCCTACAGGGGATGAGCAGTTCTTC. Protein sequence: CASSNPTGDEQFF.

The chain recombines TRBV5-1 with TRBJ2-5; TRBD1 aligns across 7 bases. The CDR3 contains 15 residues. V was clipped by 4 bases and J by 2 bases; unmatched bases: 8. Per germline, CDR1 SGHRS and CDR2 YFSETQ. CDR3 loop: CASSPLGQPQETQYF. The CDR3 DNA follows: TGCGCCAGCAGCCCCTTGGGACAGCCACAAGAGACCCAGTACTTC. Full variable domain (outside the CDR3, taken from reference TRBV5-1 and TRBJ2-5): KAGVTQTPRYLIKTRGQQVTLSCSPISGHRSVSWYQQTPGQGLQFLFEYFSETQRNKGNFPGRFSGRQFSNSRSEMNVSTLELGDSALYLCASSPLGQPQETQYFGPGTRLLVL.

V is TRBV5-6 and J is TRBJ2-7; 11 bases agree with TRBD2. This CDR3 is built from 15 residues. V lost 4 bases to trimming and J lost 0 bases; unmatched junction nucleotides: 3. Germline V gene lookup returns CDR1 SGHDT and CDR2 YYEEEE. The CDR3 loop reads CASSPGLAASYEQYV. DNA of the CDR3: TGTGCCAGCAGCCCGGGACTAGCGGCCTCCTACGAGCAGTACGTC.

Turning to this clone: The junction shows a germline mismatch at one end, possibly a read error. For the CDR3, the DNA is TGTGCCAGCAGCTACTACACCGGGTCGAAAAACATTCAGTACTTC. As protein: CASSYYTGSKNIQYF. The rearrangement links TRBV6-6 to TRBJ2-4; unclear D gene. Germline CDR1 is MNHNY and CDR2 is SVGAGI (reference sequence). The CDR3 is 15 amino acids.

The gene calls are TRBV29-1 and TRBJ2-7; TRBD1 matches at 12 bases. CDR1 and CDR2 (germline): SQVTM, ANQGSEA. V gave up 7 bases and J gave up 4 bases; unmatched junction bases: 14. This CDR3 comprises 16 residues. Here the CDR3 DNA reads TGCAGCGCGTCCCGGGACAGGGGGCGAGTGGGGTACGAGCAGTACGTC. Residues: CSASRDRGRVGYEQYV.

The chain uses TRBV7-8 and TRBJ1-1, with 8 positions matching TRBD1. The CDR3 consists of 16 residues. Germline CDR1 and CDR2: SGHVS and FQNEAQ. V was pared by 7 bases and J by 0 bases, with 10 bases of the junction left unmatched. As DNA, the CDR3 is TGTGCCAGCACCCTGAGGGGGACAGGAGTGAACACTGAAGCTTTCTTT. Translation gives CASTLRGTGVNTEAFF.

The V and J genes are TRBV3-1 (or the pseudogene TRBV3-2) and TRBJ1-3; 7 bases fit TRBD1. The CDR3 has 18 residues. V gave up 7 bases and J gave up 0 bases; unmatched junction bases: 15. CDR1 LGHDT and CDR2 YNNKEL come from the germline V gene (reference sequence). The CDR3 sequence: CASTPKTGTEFSGNTIYF. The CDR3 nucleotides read TGTGCCAGCACCCCTAAGACCGGGACAGAATTCTCTGGAAACACCATATATTTT.

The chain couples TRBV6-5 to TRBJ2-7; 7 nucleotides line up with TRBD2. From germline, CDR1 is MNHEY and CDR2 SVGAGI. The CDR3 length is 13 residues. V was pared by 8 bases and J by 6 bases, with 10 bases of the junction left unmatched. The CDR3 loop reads CASRPGGSGEQYV. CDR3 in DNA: TGTGCCAGCCGACCCGGGGGGAGTGGCGAGCAGTACGTC.

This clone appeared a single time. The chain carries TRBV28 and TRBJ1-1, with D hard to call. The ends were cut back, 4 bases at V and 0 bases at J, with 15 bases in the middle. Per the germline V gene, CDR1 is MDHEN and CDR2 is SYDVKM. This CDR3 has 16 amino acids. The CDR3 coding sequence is TGTGCCAGCAGTTCGCCTAGGAGTAGTATGAACACTGAAGCTTTCTTT. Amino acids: CASSSPRSSMNTEAFF. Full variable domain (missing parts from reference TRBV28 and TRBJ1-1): DVKVTQSSRYLVKRTGEKVFLECVQDMDHENMFWYRQDPGLGLRLIYFSYDVKMKEKGDIPEGYSVSREKKERFSLILESASTNQTSMYLCASSSPRSSMNTEAFFGQGTRLTVV.

DNA of the CDR3: TGTGCCATCAGTGAGAGGCTAGAAATTGAGACCCAGTACTTC. This gives the protein CAISERLEIETQYF. The chain uses TRBV10-3 and TRBJ2-5; D unresolved. Germline V gives CDR1 ENHRY, CDR2 SYGVKD. Trimming removed 2 bases from V and 5 bases from J, with 12 bases in between. The CDR3 runs 14 residues.

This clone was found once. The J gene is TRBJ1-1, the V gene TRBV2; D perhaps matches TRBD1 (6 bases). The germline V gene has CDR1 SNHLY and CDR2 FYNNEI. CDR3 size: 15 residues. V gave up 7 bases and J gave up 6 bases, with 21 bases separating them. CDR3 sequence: CASMRRGGGLAEAFF. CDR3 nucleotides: TGTGCCAGCATGAGGCGCGGGGGCGGGTTAGCTGAAGCTTTCTTT.

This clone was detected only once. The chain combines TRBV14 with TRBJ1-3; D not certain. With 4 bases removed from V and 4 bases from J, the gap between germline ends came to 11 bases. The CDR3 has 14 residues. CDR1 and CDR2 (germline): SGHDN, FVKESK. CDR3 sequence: CASSRHMVGNTIYF. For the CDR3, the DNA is TGTGCCAGCAGCCGGCATATGGTGGGAAACACCATATATTTT.

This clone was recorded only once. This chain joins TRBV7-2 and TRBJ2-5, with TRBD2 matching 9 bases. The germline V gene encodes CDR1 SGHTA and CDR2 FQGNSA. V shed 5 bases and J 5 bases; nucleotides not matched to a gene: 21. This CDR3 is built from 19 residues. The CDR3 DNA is TGTGCCAGCAGCCCGATAGGGGCAACTGTGGGACTAGCCTGGGAGACCCAGTACTTC. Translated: CASSPIGATVGLAWETQYF.

CDR3 amino acids: CAWRDTYSYGYTF. The DNA for the CDR3 is TGTGCCTGGCGGGACACCTACTCCTATGGCTACACCTTC. The chain combines TRBV30 with TRBJ1-2; maybe TRBD1 (6 bases). The V gene's germline CDR1 is GTSNPN and CDR2 SVGIG (reference sequence). The CDR3 is 13 residues long. The V gene lost 5 bases and the J gene lost 4 bases, with 14 bases spanning the gap.

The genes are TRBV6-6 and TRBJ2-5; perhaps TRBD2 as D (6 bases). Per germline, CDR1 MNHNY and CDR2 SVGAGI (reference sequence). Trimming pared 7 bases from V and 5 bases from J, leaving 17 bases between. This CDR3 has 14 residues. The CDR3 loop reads CASTRRDSSETQYF. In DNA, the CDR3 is TGTGCCAGCACGAGGAGGGACTCTTCGGAGACCCAGTACTTC.

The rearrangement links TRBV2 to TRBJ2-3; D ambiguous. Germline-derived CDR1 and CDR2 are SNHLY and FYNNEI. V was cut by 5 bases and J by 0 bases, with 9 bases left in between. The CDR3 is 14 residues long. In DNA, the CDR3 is TGTGCCAGCAGTAAGATAGCTAGCACAGATACGCAGTATTTT. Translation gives CASSKIASTDTQYF.

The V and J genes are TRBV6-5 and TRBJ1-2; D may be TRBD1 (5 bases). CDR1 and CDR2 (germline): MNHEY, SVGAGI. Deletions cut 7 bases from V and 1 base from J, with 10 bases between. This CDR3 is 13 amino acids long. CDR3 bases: TGTGCCAGCAATCCAAGGGGTAACTATGGCTACACCTTC. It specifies CASNPRGNYGYTF.

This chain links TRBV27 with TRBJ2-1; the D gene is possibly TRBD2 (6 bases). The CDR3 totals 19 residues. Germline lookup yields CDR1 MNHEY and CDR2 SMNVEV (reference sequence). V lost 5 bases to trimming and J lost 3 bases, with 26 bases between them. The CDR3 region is CASSQIPSTSSRLYNEQFF. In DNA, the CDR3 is TGTGCCAGCAGTCAAATCCCTTCTACTAGCTCCCGACTCTACAATGAGCAGTTCTTC.

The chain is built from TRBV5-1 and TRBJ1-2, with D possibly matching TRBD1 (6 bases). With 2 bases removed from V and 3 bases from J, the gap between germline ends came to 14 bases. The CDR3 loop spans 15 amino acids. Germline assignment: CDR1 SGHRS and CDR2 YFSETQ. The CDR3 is CASSFSNRAYYGYTF. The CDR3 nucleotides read TGCGCCAGCAGCTTCTCAAACAGGGCCTACTATGGCTACACCTTC.

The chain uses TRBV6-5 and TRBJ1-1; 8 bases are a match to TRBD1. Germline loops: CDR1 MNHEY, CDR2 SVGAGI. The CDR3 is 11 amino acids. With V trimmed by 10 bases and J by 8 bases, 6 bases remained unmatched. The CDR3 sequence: CATRGRAEAFF. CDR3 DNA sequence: TGTGCCACCAGGGGGCGAGCCGAAGCTTTCTTT.

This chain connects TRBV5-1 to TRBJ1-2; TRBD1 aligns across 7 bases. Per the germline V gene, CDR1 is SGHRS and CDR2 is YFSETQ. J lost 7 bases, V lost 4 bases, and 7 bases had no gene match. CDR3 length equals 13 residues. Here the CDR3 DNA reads TGCGCCAGCAGCGCCGACAGGGCCCGTGGCTACACCTTC. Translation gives CASSADRARGYTF.

The CDR3 loop reads CASSSLPTSMYNEQFF. The CDR3 DNA sequence: TGTGCCAGCAGCTCCCTCCCCACATCGATGTACAATGAGCAGTTCTTC. The chain uses TRBV13 and TRBJ2-1; no firm D call. Trimming removed 4 bases from V and 4 bases from J, with 17 bases in between. This CDR3 comprises 16 residues. The germline CDR1 and CDR2 sequences are PRHDT and FYEKMQ (reference sequence).

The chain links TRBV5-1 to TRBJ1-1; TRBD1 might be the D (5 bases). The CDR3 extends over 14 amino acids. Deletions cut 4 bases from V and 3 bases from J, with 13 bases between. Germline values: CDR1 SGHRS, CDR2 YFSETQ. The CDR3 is CASSRDSGDTEAFF. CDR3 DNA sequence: TGCGCCAGCAGCAGGGACTCGGGGGACACTGAAGCTTTCTTT.

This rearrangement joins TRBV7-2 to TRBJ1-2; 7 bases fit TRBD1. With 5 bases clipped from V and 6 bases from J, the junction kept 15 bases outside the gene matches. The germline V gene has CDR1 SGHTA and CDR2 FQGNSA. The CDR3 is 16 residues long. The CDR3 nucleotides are TGTGCCAGCAGCCCTAGCCCAGGGGGAATTATTGATGGCTACACCTTC. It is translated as CASSPSPGGIIDGYTF.